One sample yielded the 23 T cell receptor beta chains listed below, sequenced in a study of blood T cell repertoires in COVID-19. Profiling relied on immunoSEQ multiplex PCR, and the TCRdb table lists in-frame clones only, not all of them. This table has about 37,000 clones, about 89% appearing once. Sequencing was performed on peripheral blood. Source of these receptors: a human donor in a cohort sampled during active COVID-19.

On this clone: The junction departs from the called germline gene at one end, perhaps through a read error. The rearrangement joins TRBV6-1 to TRBJ1-2, with D uncertain. This CDR3 spans 14 amino acids. Germline CDR1 and CDR2: MNHNS and SASEGT. CDR3 region: CASSEDSAYYVYTF. The CDR3 DNA reads as TGTGCCAGCAGTGAAGATTCGGCTTACTATGTCTACACCTTC.

This clone appeared once. The chain carries TRBV27 and TRBJ1-1; tentative D call: TRBD1 (5 bases). The CDR3 covers 13 residues. Germline lookup yields CDR1 MNHEY and CDR2 SMNVEV (reference sequence). Trimming took off 6 bases at V and 2 bases at J, with 10 bases between the two ends. CDR3 sequence: CASSRRGNTEAFF. The CDR3 bases are TGTGCCAGCAGCAGAAGGGGAAACACTGAAGCTTTCTTT.

This chain uses TRBV19 with TRBJ2-2; TRBD1 matches 8 bases. Germline values: CDR1 LNHDA, CDR2 SQIVND (reference sequence). This CDR3 comprises 19 residues. V trimming: 7 bases; J trimming: 6 bases; junction bases outside the gene matches: 22. The CDR3 DNA reads as TGTGCCAGTACCCCACCCAGGGTAACAGGGGGTGCGTTAGCCGGGGAGCTGTTTTTT. Translating it yields CASTPPRVTGGALAGELFF.

The genes are TRBV7-6 and TRBJ2-7; TRBD2 agrees at 13 bases. The CDR3 has 17 amino acids. J lost 1 base, V lost 5 bases, and 8 bases had no gene match. Germline V lookup: CDR1 SGHVS, CDR2 FNYEAQ. The CDR3 loop is CASSPRLAGGLSYEQYF. The CDR3 nucleotides are TGTGCCAGCAGCCCCCGACTAGCGGGAGGCCTATCCTACGAGCAGTACTTC.

This clone came up once. The chain has TRBV27 and TRBJ1-1, with D possibly TRBD1 on 6 matching bases. CDR1 and CDR2 (germline): MNHEY, SMNVEV (reference sequence). V was cut by 8 bases and J by 1 base, with 17 bases left in between. The length of the CDR3 is 15 residues. Here the CDR3 reads CASGRSGAQNTEAFF. DNA for the CDR3: TGTGCCAGCGGACGATCAGGGGCCCAGAACACTGAAGCTTTCTTT.

Only one count was recorded for this clone. The CDR3 sequence is CASSPAWTGYNYGYTF. CDR3 in DNA: TGTGCCAGCTCACCGGCCTGGACAGGGTACAACTATGGCTACACCTTC. The V call is TRBV18, the J call TRBJ1-2; 8 bases match TRBD1. The trim removed 3 bases at V and 2 bases at J, leaving 8 bases unmatched. In germline, CDR1 is KGHSH, CDR2 LQKENI. The CDR3 extends over 16 amino acids.

V gene TRBV11-2 combines with J gene TRBJ1-2; perhaps TRBD1 as D (5 bases). The V end was cut by 3 bases, the J end by 5 bases, with 10 bases between. CDR3 length equals 13 residues. Germline V lookup: CDR1 SGHAT, CDR2 FQNNGV. The CDR3 sequence: CASSLGGYYGYTF. The CDR3 bases are TGTGCCAGCAGCTTGGGGGGTTATTATGGCTACACCTTC.

The chain uses TRBV19 and TRBJ2-7, with TRBD2 matching 10 bases. CDR3 length: 14 amino acids. The germline gives CDR1 LNHDA, CDR2 SQIVND (reference sequence). Losses at the gene ends were 6 bases for V and 2 bases for J; bases not matched to a gene: 4. The CDR3 region is CASRRTSGPYEQYF. CDR3 coding DNA: TGTGCCAGTAGAAGGACTAGCGGACCCTACGAGCAGTACTTC.

This chain joins TRBV5-6 and TRBJ1-1, with 8 bases aligning to TRBD1. This CDR3 region has 14 residues. V was pared by 3 bases and J by 1 base, with 2 bases of the junction left unmatched. Looked up from germline, CDR1 is SGHDT and CDR2 is YYEEEE. The CDR3 bases are TGTGCCAGCAGCTATGGGACAGGGAACACTGAAGCTTTCTTT. The encoded protein is CASSYGTGNTEAFF. The whole variable domain, filled in from reference TRBV5-6 and TRBJ1-1, reads DAGVTQSPTHLIKTRGQQVTLRCSPKSGHDTVSWYQQALGQGPQFIFQYYEEEERQRGNFPDRFSGHQFPNYSSELNVNALLLGDSALYLCASSYGTGNTEAFFGQGTRLTVV.

V and J are TRBV10-3 and TRBJ2-1; D gene uncertain. CDR1 and CDR2 (germline): ENHRY, SYGVKD. The CDR3 extends over 12 amino acids. V shed 6 bases and J shed 8 bases, with 11 bases lying between them. CDR3 residues: CAISSALHEQFF. In DNA, the CDR3 is TGTGCCATCAGCAGCGCCCTCCATGAGCAGTTCTTC.

V is TRBV5-8 and J is TRBJ2-1; D ambiguous. Germline assignment: CDR1 SGHTS and CDR2 YDEGEE. The CDR3 contains 13 residues. Trimming left V 0 bases short and J 4 bases short, with 5 bases between. CDR3 in amino acids: CASSLARYNEQFF. In nucleotides, the CDR3 is TGTGCCAGCAGCTTGGCACGGTACAATGAGCAGTTCTTC. Full variable domain (missing parts from reference TRBV5-8 and TRBJ2-1): EAGVTQSPTHLIKTRGQQATLRCSPISGHTSVYWYQQALGLGLQFLLWYDEGEERNRGNFPPRFSGRQFPNYSSELNVNALELEDSALYLCASSLARYNEQFFGPGTRLTVL.

V usage is TRBV4-1 and J usage is TRBJ2-7, with D possibly matching TRBD2 (5 bases). The CDR3 has 14 amino acids. The germline V gene has CDR1 MGHRA and CDR2 YSYEKL. With 1 base removed from V and 7 bases from J, the gap between germline ends came to 14 bases. The CDR3 DNA follows: TGCGCCAGCAGCCAAGTCGGGCCCCCGGGGGAGCAGTACTTC. As protein: CASSQVGPPGEQYF.

This clone was seen a single time. This chain uses TRBV7-9 with TRBJ2-2, with 8 bases matching TRBD2. The CDR3 consists of 16 residues. J gave up 1 base and V 6 bases, and 7 bases lay outside the gene matches. Germline CDR1 is SEHNR and CDR2 is FQNEAQ (reference sequence). The CDR3 nucleotides are TGTGCCAGCAGAAAGAGCGGGGGCCAGAACACCGGGGAGCTGTTTTTT. This codes for CASRKSGGQNTGELFF.

J is TRBJ1-3 and V is TRBV20-1; D unclear. CDR1 and CDR2 from the germline V gene are DFQATT and SNEGSKA (reference sequence). This CDR3 region has 13 residues. V dropped 3 bases and J dropped 1 base, with 7 bases sitting between them. CDR3 in amino acids: CSASRDSGNTIYF. CDR3 coding DNA: TGCAGTGCTAGTCGAGATTCTGGAAACACCATATATTTT.

The genes are TRBV7-2 and TRBJ1-2; 7 positions match TRBD1. CDR3 size: 13 residues. Germline CDR1 is SGHTA and CDR2 is FQGNSA. Germline trimming cut 4 bases from V and 7 bases from J; bases unmatched to any gene: 6. DNA for the CDR3: TGTGCCAGCAGCTCGCGGACAGGTTCTGGCTACACCTTC. Encoded protein: CASSSRTGSGYTF.

The sample holds one count of this clone. The chain is built from TRBV30 and TRBJ2-7, with 7 nucleotides matching TRBD1. The CDR3 is 16 amino acids. V shed 2 bases and J 1 base; nucleotides not matched to a gene: 11. Looked up from germline, CDR1 is GTSNPN and CDR2 is SVGIG (reference sequence). The CDR3 nucleotides are TGTGCCTGGAGTACGAAACCGGGACAGTCTTCCTACGAGCAGTACTTC. This encodes CAWSTKPGQSSYEQYF.

The chain joins TRBV5-1 to TRBJ2-7; D perhaps matches TRBD1 (6 bases). From germline, CDR1 is SGHRS and CDR2 YFSETQ. The CDR3 spans 15 residues. V was shortened by 3 bases and J by 5 bases, with 18 bases between the two germline ends. In nucleotides, the CDR3 is TGCGCCAGCAGCTCCCAACCCGGGACAACCAACGAGCAGTACTTC. Protein: CASSSQPGTTNEQYF.

This clone was picked up one time. The chain links TRBV4-3 to TRBJ2-7; 11 bases fit TRBD2. This CDR3 comprises 16 residues. After removal of 2 bases from V and 8 bases from J, the junction contained 11 bases not matched to a gene. Germline loops: CDR1 LGHNA, CDR2 YSLEER. The CDR3 DNA is TGCGCCAGCAGCCAACAGGAGGGGACTAGCGGCCTCCAGCAGTACTTC. Its protein is CASSQQEGTSGLQQYF.

This clone was detected only a few times. J is TRBJ2-7 and V is TRBV3-1 (or the pseudogene TRBV3-2), with D possibly being TRBD2 (6 bases). The ends were cut back, 1 base at V and 6 bases at J, with 16 bases in the middle. Germline V lookup: CDR1 LGHDT, CDR2 YNNKEL (reference sequence). The CDR3 extends over 15 amino acids. In DNA form, the CDR3 reads TGTGCCAGCAGCCAAGGGGGACTCCTTGGGGGCGAGCAGTACTTC. It codes for CASSQGGLLGGEQYF.

This chain joins TRBV5-4 and TRBJ1-2; 9 bases fit TRBD1. The germline gives CDR1 SGHNT, CDR2 YYREEE (reference sequence). This CDR3 comprises 12 residues. J lost 6 bases, V lost 5 bases, and 2 bases had no gene match. CDR3 bases: TGTGCCAGCAGTACAGGGGGCGATGGCTACACCTTC. It encodes CASSTGGDGYTF. The whole variable domain, filled in from reference TRBV5-4 and TRBJ1-2, reads ETGVTQSPTHLIKTRGQQVTLRCSSQSGHNTVSWYQQALGQGPQFIFQYYREEENGRGNFPPRFSGLQFPNYSSELNVNALELDDSALYLCASSTGGDGYTFGSGTRLTVV.

Regarding this clone: One junction end does not reproduce the germline sequence, and a read error may be involved. The J gene is TRBJ2-1, the V gene TRBV7-6, with 13 bases lining up with TRBD2. Germline CDR1 and CDR2: SGHVS and FNYEAQ. The CDR3 consists of 16 residues. Written as DNA, the CDR3 is TGTGCCAGCAGTTTAGGACTAGCGGGGGTGGGCAATGAGCAGTTCTTC. Its translation is CASSLGLAGVGNEQFF.

The CDR3 DNA follows: TGCGCCAGCAGCCAAGATGGGGTAGGGGCTGCTGGGGCCAACGTCCTGACTTTC. This gives the protein CASSQDGVGAAGANVLTF. The V gene is TRBV4-3, the J gene TRBJ2-6; D may be TRBD1 (5 bases). V lost 0 bases and J 2 bases, leaving 14 bases between the germline ends. Germline values: CDR1 LGHNA, CDR2 YSLEER. CDR3 size: 18 residues.

The chain is built from TRBV5-1 and TRBJ2-1; TRBD2 agrees at 12 bases. This CDR3 has 16 amino acids. Germline trimming cut 4 bases from V and 4 bases from J; bases unmatched to any gene: 6. The germline CDR1 and CDR2 sequences are SGHRS and YFSETQ. CDR3 in DNA: TGCGCCAGCAGCCCAGGCGGGACTAGCGGGTACAATGAGCAGTTCTTC. It specifies CASSPGGTSGYNEQFF.